The 17 T cell receptor beta chains presented below share a single source sample, sequenced in a study of blood T cells in healthy people across ages. The authors ran a second PCR of roughly 6 to 12 cycles using a sample-barcoded 5' primer and a J-beta primer mix. In TCRdb, the 5' RACE reads were re-called with MiXCR into one record per CDR3 protein. The repertoire has approximately 850,000 distinct CDR3 sequences, over 45% of them found once; the top ten carry about 20%. The specimen sequenced was blood. Source of these receptors: a man younger than 40 in good health.

V usage is TRBV7-9 and J usage is TRBJ2-5; TRBD2 agrees at 8 bases. The CDR3 loop spans 15 amino acids. From germline, CDR1 is SEHNR and CDR2 FQNEAQ (reference sequence). The ends lost 1 base at V and 5 bases at J; junction bases unmatched: 6. The CDR3 DNA sequence: TGTGCCAGCAGCTTAGACCTTAGCGGGGCGGAGACCCAGTACTTC. Protein product: CASSLDLSGAETQYF.

Only a few counts were recorded for this clonotype. The V and J genes are TRBV7-6 and TRBJ2-1, with 8 positions matching TRBD2. With V trimmed by 5 bases and J by 8 bases, 11 bases remained unmatched. Germline V lookup: CDR1 SGHVS, CDR2 FNYEAQ. This CDR3 comprises 15 residues. The chain's CDR3 is CASSPIAGSTYEQFF. The DNA for the CDR3 is TGTGCCAGCAGCCCGATAGCGGGGAGTACCTATGAGCAGTTCTTC. The full variable domain, its missing parts supplied by reference TRBV7-6 and TRBJ2-1, is GAGVSQSPRYKVTKRGQDVALRCDPISGHVSLYWYRQALGQGPEFLTYFNYEAQQDKSGLPNDRFSAERPEGSISTLTIQRTEQRDSAMYRCASSPIAGSTYEQFFGPGTRLTVL.

The chain carries TRBV6-1 and TRBJ1-5, with D uncertain. CDR3 size: 14 residues. Germline V gene sequence: CDR1 MNHNS, CDR2 SASEGT. V was clipped by 1 base and J by 9 bases, with 13 bases between them. CDR3 residues: CASSEDPSQPPQHF. The CDR3 nucleotides are TGTGCCAGCAGTGAAGATCCGAGCCAGCCGCCCCAGCATTTT.

The J gene is TRBJ2-7, the V gene TRBV25-1; TRBD2 matches 8 bases. The length of the CDR3 is 15 residues. V lost 6 bases to trimming and J lost 1 base; unmatched junction nucleotides: 8. CDR1 and CDR2 from the germline V gene are MGHDK and SYGVNS. CDR3 DNA: TGTGCCAGCAGCCCGGGACTAGTGGCATCCTACGAGCAGTACTTC. This sequence encodes CASSPGLVASYEQYF.

This clonotype has just a few counts. This sequence joins TRBV4-2 and TRBJ2-5; 10 nucleotides align to TRBD2. Unmatched junction bases numbered 4, after V lost 5 bases and J lost 1 base. The germline gives CDR1 LGHNA, CDR2 YNFKEQ. The CDR3 loop spans 15 amino acids. DNA of the CDR3: TGTGCCAGCAGCAAGGCTAGCGGGAGCCAAGAGACCCAGTACTTC. Translating it yields CASSKASGSQETQYF.

This chain joins TRBV20-1 and TRBJ2-1; 7 bases match TRBD2. Germline values: CDR1 DFQATT, CDR2 SNEGSKA (reference sequence). This CDR3 spans 15 amino acids. Trimming cost V 4 bases and J 8 bases; bases outside gene matches: 14. The CDR3 here is CSAIDLREGIYEQFF. In nucleotides, the CDR3 is TGCAGTGCTATAGATTTGAGGGAGGGGATCTATGAGCAGTTCTTC.

The chain has TRBV7-9 and TRBJ1-4; D is unresolved. The CDR3 contains 16 residues. Trimming cost V 2 bases and J 8 bases, with 18 bases left between them. Germline assignment: CDR1 SEHNR and CDR2 FQNEAQ (reference sequence). DNA for the CDR3: TGTGCCAGCAGCTTAAATGTACGGGCCCTGGGGGAAAAACTGTTTTTT. Its protein is CASSLNVRALGEKLFF. Together with reference TRBV7-9 and TRBJ1-4, the CDR3 gives the full variable domain: DTGVSQNPRHKITKRGQNVTFRCDPISEHNRLYWYRQTLGQGPEFLTYFQNEAQLEKSRLLSDRFSAERPKGSFSTLEIQRTEQGDSAMYLCASSLNVRALGEKLFFGSGTQLSVL.

This clonotype was counted once. The genes are TRBV6-2 or TRBV6-3 and TRBJ2-7, with D perhaps being TRBD1 or TRBD2 (5 bases each). The CDR3 runs 12 residues. The V end lost 6 bases, the J end lost 6 bases, and 12 bases lay between the germline ends. Germline V gene lookup returns CDR1 MNHEY and CDR2 SVGEGT. CDR3 sequence reads: CASRGTAPEQYF. CDR3 sequence (DNA): TGTGCCAGCAGGGGGACGGCGCCCGAGCAGTACTTC.

The J gene is TRBJ2-7, the V gene TRBV20-1, with TRBD2 as a possible D gene (5 bases). With 7 bases removed from V and 1 base from J, the gap between germline ends came to 17 bases. This CDR3 contains 14 residues. Germline values: CDR1 DFQATT, CDR2 SNEGSKA (reference sequence). CDR3 sequence (DNA): TGCAGTGGCGCCGGGGAGAGGGCGTCCTACGAGCAGTACTTC. Residues: CSGAGERASYEQYF.

This chain connects TRBV6-2 or TRBV6-3 to TRBJ1-2; D gene unclear. V gave up 6 bases and J gave up 6 bases, with 11 bases separating them. This CDR3 has 12 residues. Germline loops: CDR1 MNHEY, CDR2 SVGEGT. CDR3 loop: CASRIGFDGYTF. The DNA for the CDR3 is TGTGCCAGCAGGATAGGGTTCGATGGCTACACCTTC.

The chain carries TRBV14 and TRBJ2-7, with D unclear. Germline V lookup: CDR1 SGHDN, CDR2 FVKESK. V lost 0 bases and J 0 bases, leaving 12 bases between the germline ends. There are 16 residues in the CDR3. Here the CDR3 reads CASSQDLARSSYEQYF. The CDR3 DNA reads as TGTGCCAGCAGCCAAGATTTGGCCAGGTCCTCCTACGAGCAGTACTTC.

This clonotype has just a few counts. The chain combines TRBV7-2 with TRBJ2-5; D might be TRBD1 (5 bases). The CDR3 loop spans 14 amino acids. The ends were cut back, 3 bases at V and 1 base at J, with 9 bases in the middle. Germline V CDR1 and CDR2: SGHTA, FQGNSA. As DNA, the CDR3 is TGTGCCAGCAGCTTCTGGGGCAGCCAAGAGACCCAGTACTTC. This encodes CASSFWGSQETQYF.

The chain carries TRBV10-2 and TRBJ1-1; 7 bases fit TRBD1. Trimming at V came to 9 bases and at J to 4 bases, leaving 8 bases not matched to a gene. This CDR3 is built from 13 residues. Germline-derived CDR1 and CDR2 are WSHSY and SAAADI. In DNA, the CDR3 is TGCGCCAGTAAGGGGGCGGCGGGCACTGAAGCTTTCTTT. Translated, it gives CASKGAAGTEAFF.

The chain combines TRBV29-1 with TRBJ2-3; D possibly corresponds to TRBD1 (6 bases). The CDR3 runs to 13 residues. Germline CDR1 is SQVTM and CDR2 is ANQGSEA. V was cut by 3 bases and J by 2 bases, with 9 bases left in between. CDR3 amino acids: CSVEMGATDTQYF. The CDR3 region has the DNA TGCAGCGTTGAGATGGGGGCCACAGATACGCAGTATTTT.

This clonotype came up a few times. The junction departs from germline at one end; a sequencing error may be responsible. The genes are TRBV12-3 or TRBV12-4 and TRBJ2-7; 7 positions agree with TRBD2. The J call may be faulty, since TRBJ2-1 better matches the DNA end. CDR3 length: 14 residues. CDR3 amino acids: CASSLAGLMYEQFF. Written as DNA, the CDR3 is TGTGCCAGCAGCTTAGCGGGTTTGATGTATGAGCAGTTCTTC.

The chain combines TRBV4-2 with TRBJ2-1; a weak D match, TRBD1 (7 bases). This CDR3 has 16 amino acids. Looked up from germline, CDR1 is LGHNA and CDR2 is YNFKEQ. The V and J ends lost 3 bases and 4 bases respectively, with 16 bases between them. This chain's CDR3 is CASSHRRGQRYNEQFF. CDR3 DNA sequence: TGTGCCAGCAGCCACCGGAGGGGACAGAGATACAATGAGCAGTTCTTC.

The sample holds a few counts of this clonotype. The genes are TRBV15 and TRBJ2-1; D gene ambiguous. V was clipped by 1 base and J by 8 bases, with 9 bases between them. Germline CDR1 LNHNV, CDR2 YYDKDF (reference sequence). The CDR3 consists of 13 residues. The CDR3 spells CATSRGLYHEQFF. The CDR3 coding sequence is TGTGCCACCAGCAGAGGATTATACCATGAGCAGTTCTTC.